These T cell receptor beta chains were read from a single sample in a study of T cells in localized non-small cell lung cancer. Measured with immunoSEQ multiplex PCR; TCRdb has only the in-frame clones, and not every one. In the table there are 90,000 to 95,000 clones, roughly 90% of which are singletons. The source material was PBMCs, sampled before any cancer treatment. These receptors were collected from a woman aged 35 to 69 with stage II squamous cell lung carcinoma. The CDR3 runs from the conserved cysteine through the conserved F or W. A D gene is named only where the DNA matches it firmly.

j_gene	v_gene	d_gene	CDR3nt	CDR3aa
TRBJ2-3	TRBV9	NA	TGTGCCAGCAGCGAGGATTTTACAGATACGCAGTATTTT	CASSEDFTDTQYF
TRBJ1-5	TRBV5-5	NA	TGTGCCAGCAGCTTGGGGGCAGTTAGCAATCAGCCCCAGCATTTT	CASSLGAVSNQPQHF
TRBJ2-3	TRBV10-3	NA	TGTGCCATCAGTGAGTTAGGGAACAGAGAGACAGATACGCAGTATTTT	CAISELGNRETDTQYF
TRBJ1-1	TRBV7-9	NA	TGTGCCAGCAGCTTAGATGGCGCTTGGAGCACTGAAGCTTTCTTT	CASSLDGAWSTEAFF
TRBJ1-2	TRBV10-3	TRBD1	TGTGCCATCAGTGGGGACAGGGCGTACTATGGCTACACCTTC	CAISGDRAYYGYTF
TRBJ1-5	TRBV18	NA	TGTGCCAGCTCACCGGGGGGTTATAGTCAGCCCCAGCATTTT	CASSPGGYSQPQHF
TRBJ2-3	TRBV5-1	NA	TGCGCCAGCAGCTTGGGAGGCTGGGACGCGGATACGCAGTATTTT	CASSLGGWDADTQYF
TRBJ1-2	TRBV2	NA	TGTGCCAGCAGTGAGAAAGAAGGACGTGGCTACACCTTC	CASSEKEGRGYTF
TRBJ1-3	TRBV28	NA	TGTGCCAGCACCTTCGGAGGTACAGGGTATAGAAACACCATATATTTT	CASTFGGTGYRNTIYF
TRBJ2-7	TRBV6-5	TRBD2	TGTGCCAGCAGCCGGGGACTAGCGGAGACGGGCGAGCAGTACTTC	CASSRGLAETGEQYF